Shown below are 22 T cell receptor beta chains from a single sample sequenced in a study of Tregs in tolerant kidney transplant recipients (dated by TCRdb to between 2019 and 2020). Read against the paper, the sample's time point label means: blood sample drawn before combined kidney and bone marrow transplant. The protocol used for the library was the immunoSEQ multiplex PCR assay. Here the immuneACCESS table is served through TCRdb, limited to in-frame sequences with V and J called. Missing clones are a known gap in these copies; in checked studies unresolved V genes cover under half, and the rest lacks a known reason. The table kept for this sample lists about 48,000 clones. Around 0.88% of the sample is held by the ten biggest clonotypes. The source material was CD4+ T cells from blood, sampled before the transplant. Receptors were obtained from a human donor who received a combined kidney and bone marrow transplant.

On this clone itself: The CDR3 end falls 3 residues outside the read, so it is completed with the germline J gene. The chain joins TRBV20-1 to TRBJ2-7; 10 nucleotides match TRBD1. From germline, CDR1 is DFQATT and CDR2 SNEGSKA (reference sequence). CDR3 length: 13 amino acids. V was pared by 6 bases and J by 6 bases, with 8 bases of the junction left unmatched. CDR3 bases read: TGCAGTGCACTCTCCGGGACAGGGGTCGAG. Its protein is CSALSGTGVE. The CDR3 in its entirety is CSALSGTGVEQYF.

Turning to this clone: The read gets to within 3 residues of the CDR3 end, and the germline J gene fills in the rest. This chain links TRBV20-1 with TRBJ1-3; D is possibly TRBD1 (6 bases). Trimming stripped 3 bases from V and 4 bases from J, with 22 bases between. CDR3 length: 17 residues. The germline gives CDR1 DFQATT, CDR2 SNEGSKA (reference sequence). The chain's CDR3 is CSASGRGEAKGGNTIYF. Incomplete CDR3 DNA: TGCAGTGCTAGCGGCAGGGGTGAAGCTAAGGGAGGAAACACC.

For this clone: The CDR3 goes on 3 residues after the read ends, and that part is filled in from the germline J gene. V and J are TRBV7-2 and TRBJ2-4, with a tentative D call TRBD2 (6 bases). This CDR3 contains 15 residues. CDR1 is SGHTA and CDR2 is FQGNSA in the germline V gene. Trimming pared 4 bases from V and 3 bases from J, leaving 13 bases between. Here the CDR3 reads CASSSGTAVKNIQYF. Partial CDR3 DNA: TGTGCCAGCAGCTCCGGGACTGCCGTCAAAAACATT.

Comment on this clone: The read comes to an end 3 residues before the CDR3 does, leaving the germline J gene to fill in the end. The rearrangement links TRBV29-1 to TRBJ2-1; perhaps TRBD2 as D (7 bases). The CDR3 contains 12 residues. Germline V gene lookup returns CDR1 SQVTM and CDR2 ANQGSEA. V was trimmed by 4 bases and J by 8 bases, leaving 12 bases between them. Partial CDR3 DNA: TGCAGCGTTGGGGGGGGCGGGGATGAG. Translated: CSVGGGGDE. The full CDR3 protein is CSVGGGGDEQFF.

As for this clone: The read gets to within 3 residues of the CDR3 end, and the germline J gene fills in the rest. The genes are TRBV30 and TRBJ2-2; weak D call: TRBD1 (5 bases). The CDR3 is 13 residues long. V was pared by 0 bases and J by 6 bases, with 8 bases between. Germline V lookup: CDR1 GTSNPN, CDR2 SVGIG (reference sequence). This CDR3 reads CAWSVQGAGELFF. The sequenced CDR3 bases are TGTGCCTGGAGTGTACAAGGGGCCGGGGAG. Full variable domain (missing parts from reference TRBV30 and TRBJ2-2): SQTIHQWPATLVQPVGSPLSLECTVEGTSNPNLYWYRQAAGRGLQLLFYSVGIGQISSEVPQNLSASRPQDRQFILSSKKLLLSDSGFYLCAWSVQGAGELFFGEGSRLTVL.

As for this clone: The read falls 3 residues short of the CDR3 end, and the missing part is taken from the germline J gene. Different DNA sequences within this sample yield the same CDR3. This chain connects TRBV20-1 to TRBJ2-7, with 14 positions matching TRBD2. Germline CDR1 and CDR2: DFQATT and SNEGSKA (reference sequence). V lost 5 bases and J lost 1; bases outside the gene matches: 1. The CDR3 length is 14 residues. The sequenced CDR3 bases are TGCAGTGCTGGGACTAGCGGGAGATCCTACGAG. Translating it yields CSAGTSGRSYE. The whole CDR3 protein is CSAGTSGRSYEQYF.

Comment on this clone: The sequence runs out 3 residues before the end of the CDR3; the remainder is reconstructed from the germline J gene. The J gene is TRBJ1-5, the V gene TRBV30, with D possibly TRBD1 on 6 matching bases. The CDR3 covers 17 residues. V was trimmed by 0 bases and J by 4 bases, leaving 19 bases between them. Germline V gene data show CDR1 as GTSNPN and CDR2 as SVGIG (reference sequence). CDR3 sequence: CAWSVAGARAQNQPQHF. Incomplete CDR3 DNA: TGTGCCTGGAGTGTCGCAGGGGCGAGGGCCCAAAATCAGCCC.

A remark on this clone: The read terminates 3 residues ahead of where the CDR3 ends, so the germline J gene completes it. The V call is TRBV19, the J call TRBJ1-1; 9 nucleotides line up with TRBD1. From germline, CDR1 is LNHDA and CDR2 SQIVND (reference sequence). The CDR3 spans 20 residues. J lost 6 bases, V lost 0 bases, and 20 bases had no gene match. Partial CDR3 DNA: TGTGCCAGTAGTATAGATTGGTTCTTCCGGATGGGACAGGGTTCCCCTGAA. It is translated as CASSIDWFFRMGQGSPE. Given in full, the CDR3 is CASSIDWFFRMGQGSPEAFF.

Notes on this clone: The read finishes 3 residues shy of the CDR3 end, and the germline J gene is used to complete it. The V call is TRBV6-1, the J call TRBJ1-6, with TRBD1 matching 10 bases. V trimming: 4 bases; J trimming: 10 bases; junction bases outside the gene matches: 7. This CDR3 has 15 residues. Germline V gene data show CDR1 as MNHNS and CDR2 as SASEGT. The CDR3 protein is CASSARDRGWSPLHF. The CDR3 bases that were read are TGTGCCAGCAGTGCGAGGGACAGGGGCTGGTCACCC.

Comment on this clone: The read halts 3 residues ahead of the CDR3 end, with the missing end drawn from the germline J gene. The rearrangement uses TRBV5-1 and TRBJ2-7; 9 bases fit TRBD1. This CDR3 region has 17 residues. Germline values: CDR1 SGHRS, CDR2 YFSETQ. Trimming removed 4 bases from V and 0 bases from J; junction bases left unmatched: 11. Incomplete CDR3 DNA: TGCGCCAGCAGCCTCCGGGACAGGGTCGAGAGCTCCTACGAG. This sequence encodes CASSLRDRVESSYE. The whole CDR3 sequence reads CASSLRDRVESSYEQYF.

Regarding this clone: The read comes to an end 3 residues before the CDR3 does, leaving the germline J gene to fill in the end. The rearrangement uses TRBV5-5 and TRBJ1-1; no reliable D call. CDR1 is SGHKS, CDR2 YYEKEE, per germline (reference sequence). Trimming took off 2 bases at V and 0 bases at J, with 5 bases between the two ends. The CDR3 totals 13 residues. CDR3 loop: CASSFTLNTEAFF. CDR3 DNA, as far as it was read: TGTGCCAGCAGCTTCACTCTGAACACTGAA.

Here the CDR3 reads CASSYRETQYF. CDR3 DNA, as far as it was read: TGTGCCAGCAGCTACCGGGAGACC. J is TRBJ2-5 and V is TRBV7-2; D gene ambiguous. The CDR3 end lies 3 residues beyond the end of the read and is filled in from the germline J gene. Trimming removed 4 bases at V and 5 bases at J, with 5 bases between. Germline V lookup: CDR1 SGHTA, CDR2 FQGNSA. The CDR3 totals 11 residues.

A word on this clone: From the germline J gene comes the end of the CDR3, since the read stops 3 residues before it. The V gene is TRBV5-1, the J gene TRBJ1-5; 9 nucleotides match TRBD1. The germline CDR1 and CDR2 sequences are SGHRS and YFSETQ. The J segment lost 7 bases and the V segment lost 4 bases, leaving 6 bases of the junction unmatched. CDR3 size: 14 residues. CDR3 bases read: TGCGCCAGCAGCACGGGACAGGGTGACCAGCCC. The encoded protein is CASSTGQGDQP. The entire CDR3 sequence reads CASSTGQGDQPQHF.

A remark on this clone: The CDR3 end falls 3 residues outside the read, so it is completed with the germline J gene. This chain connects TRBV30 to TRBJ2-1; TRBD2 matches at 11 bases. Trimming cost V 5 bases and J 4 bases; bases outside gene matches: 1. The CDR3 has 13 amino acids. From germline, CDR1 is GTSNPN and CDR2 SVGIG (reference sequence). The covered CDR3 bases are TGTGCCTGGGGGACTAGCGGATACAATGAG. This gives the protein CAWGTSGYNE. The entire CDR3 protein is CAWGTSGYNEQFF.

Points on this clone: The read comes to an end 3 residues before the CDR3 does, leaving the germline J gene to fill in the end. This chain links TRBV20-1 with TRBJ2-7; a weak D match, TRBD1 (5 bases). The CDR3 spans 13 residues. V was shortened by 5 bases and J by 5 bases, with 16 bases between the two germline ends. The germline gives CDR1 DFQATT, CDR2 SNEGSKA (reference sequence). This CDR3 reads CSAVRQSVDEQYF. CDR3 bases read: TGCAGTGCTGTTCGACAGTCCGTCGACGAG.

On this clone itself: From the germline J gene comes the end of the CDR3, since the read stops 3 residues before it. This rearrangement joins TRBV10-3 to TRBJ2-7; tentatively, D is TRBD1 (5 bases). The CDR3 contains 14 residues. CDR1 ENHRY and CDR2 SYGVKD come from the germline V gene. The V gene lost 3 bases and the J gene lost 0 bases, with 9 bases spanning the gap. The CDR3 loop is CAISEGVASYEQYF. The CDR3 bases that were read are TGTGCCATCAGTGAAGGGGTTGCCTCCTACGAG.

To note about this clone: The CDR3 end lies 3 residues beyond the end of the read and is filled in from the germline J gene. V is TRBV20-1 and J is TRBJ2-5, with D possibly matching TRBD1 (6 bases). Germline assignment: CDR1 DFQATT and CDR2 SNEGSKA (reference sequence). There are 15 residues in the CDR3. Trimming took off 1 base at V and 4 bases at J, with 16 bases between the two ends. The part of the CDR3 DNA that was read is TGCAGTGCTAGAGTGGTAGGGCAGGACAGAGAGACC. Protein product: CSARVVGQDRET. The whole CDR3 protein reads CSARVVGQDRETQYF.

The CDR3 here is CASSLASGSDTGELFF. The part of the CDR3 DNA that was read is TGTGCCAGCAGCTTAGCTAGCGGGAGTGACACCGGGGAG. This chain uses TRBV7-2 with TRBJ2-2; 9 positions agree with TRBD2. Read coverage stops 3 residues before the CDR3 terminus; the germline J gene supplies the remainder. The V gene's germline CDR1 is SGHTA and CDR2 FQGNSA. V gave up 0 bases and J gave up 3 bases; unmatched junction bases: 2. CDR3 length: 16 amino acids.

On this clone itself: The CDR3 goes on 3 residues after the read ends, and that part is filled in from the germline J gene. The genes are TRBV18 and TRBJ1-1; tentative D call: TRBD1 (6 bases). This CDR3 is 14 amino acids long. Germline values: CDR1 KGHSH, CDR2 LQKENI. CDR3 DNA, as far as it was read: TGTGCCAGCTCACCACCGGCCAGACAGGAGGAA. Translating gives CASSPPARQEE. The complete CDR3 protein is CASSPPARQEEAFF. Complete variable domain (other parts from reference TRBV18 and TRBJ1-1): NAGVMQNPRHLVRRRGQEARLRCSPMKGHSHVYWYRQLPEEGLKFMVYLQKENIIDESGMPKERFSAEFPKEGPSILRIQQVVRGDSAAYFCASSPPARQEEAFFGQGTRLTVV.

For this clone: The sequenced fragment ends 3 residues before the CDR3 boundary, so the rest is inferred from the germline J gene. V is TRBV2 and J is TRBJ1-6; 8 bases line up with TRBD1. With V trimmed by 7 bases and J by 5 bases, 7 bases remained unmatched. Germline CDR1 and CDR2: SNHLY and FYNNEI. The CDR3 loop spans 15 amino acids. The CDR3 region is CASTDRAEDNSPLHF. Incomplete CDR3 DNA: TGTGCCAGCACGGACAGGGCGGAGGATAATTCACCC.

Of note for this clone: The CDR3 end is not reached by the read, which stops 3 residues before it; the germline J gene fills it in. The same CDR3 arises from other DNA sequences in this sample as well. The rearrangement joins TRBV6-2 or TRBV6-3 to TRBJ2-1; D is ambiguous. The germline V and J ends were trimmed by 5 bases and 1 base, with 3 bases remaining between them. Germline V gene lookup returns CDR1 MNHEY and CDR2 SVGEGT. The CDR3 has 12 amino acids. Incomplete CDR3 DNA: TGTGCCAGCAGTCGGTCCTACAATGAG. Amino acids: CASSRSYNE. The whole CDR3 protein is CASSRSYNEQFF.

Details on this clone: Sequencing ends 3 residues short of the CDR3 end; the germline J gene provides the rest. The gene calls are TRBV7-2 and TRBJ2-2, with D maybe TRBD2 (5 bases). The CDR3 has 15 amino acids. The V and J ends lost 5 bases and 5 bases respectively, with 15 bases between them. In germline, CDR1 is SGHTA, CDR2 FQGNSA. The sequenced part of the CDR3 DNA is TGTGCCAGCAGCACTTCCTCTCTAGCTACCGGGGAG. Its translation: CASSTSSLATGE. The CDR3 in its entirety is CASSTSSLATGELFF.